The rows below give T cell receptor beta chains drawn from one sample of a study of blood T cell repertoires in COVID-19. Clones were read by immunoSEQ multiplex PCR, and TCRdb kept only the in-frame ones, dropping some. The sample shows 350,000 to 400,000 clones, 86% of them seen only once. Sequenced material: peripheral blood. The receptor source for this set is a woman aged 55 to 70 with COVID-19, enrolled during active disease. Both conserved end residues are part of each CDR3. The order of the fields is J gene, clone size, V gene, D gene, CDR3 protein, CDR3 DNA. D genes are given only for firm matches. A clone size is listed for some rows: how often the clone was seen (once, few, many), or a class if it is expanded.

>TRBJ1-5|.|TRBV19|.
CASTLKGNRGNQPQHF
TGTGCCAGTACCCTGAAAGGTAATCGGGGAAATCAGCCCCAGCATTTT
>TRBJ2-7|once|TRBV10-3|TRBD2
CAISESRLAGGKVGEQYF
TGTGCCATCAGTGAGTCAAGACTAGCGGGGGGGAAAGTGGGCGAGCAGTACTTC
>TRBJ1-1|.|TRBV5-1|.
CASRGTLSNTKAFF
TGCGCCAGCAGGGGGACACTATCCAACACTAAAGCTTTCTTT
>TRBJ2-7|.|TRBV28|TRBD1
CASSTLQGARAYEQYF
TGTGCCAGCAGCACTCTTCAGGGGGCGCGGGCCTACGAGCAGTACTTC
>TRBJ2-1|.|TRBV24-1|.
CATNFLNPPPHEQFF
TGTGCCACCAACTTTCTCAATCCGCCCCCACATGAGCAGTTCTTC
>TRBJ1-2|.|TRBV7-8|.
CASSLLVRGYTF
TGTGCCAGCAGCTTACTTGTGCGGGGCTACACCTTC
>TRBJ1-1|.|TRBV9|TRBD1
CANRATGAEMNTEAFF
TGTGCCAACCGCGCCACAGGGGCAGAGATGAACACTGAAGCTTTCTTT
>TRBJ1-1|.|TRBV5-1|TRBD1
CASSLDIPGTGNTEAFF
TGCGCCAGCAGCCTTGACATCCCCGGGACAGGTAACACTGAAGCTTTCTTT
>TRBJ1-2|.|TRBV29-1|TRBD1
CSCGTGDNGYTF
TGCAGCTGCGGGACAGGGGATAATGGCTACACCTTC
>TRBJ1-5|.|TRBV19|TRBD1
CASSVLQGAVSQPQHF
TGTGCCAGTAGTGTGTTACAGGGGGCGGTAAGTCAGCCCCAGCATTTT
>TRBJ1-3|once|TRBV9|.
CASSEHTDSGNTIYF
TGTGCCAGCAGCGAACACACAGACTCTGGAAACACCATATATTTT
>TRBJ1-4|.|TRBV5-1|TRBD1
CASSLAGTGKNEKLFF
TGCGCCAGCAGCTTGGCTGGGACAGGGAAAAATGAAAAACTGTTTTTT
>TRBJ1-1|.|TRBV5-1|TRBD1
CASSLGQGSVEAFF
TGCGCCAGCAGCTTGGGACAGGGCTCGGTTGAAGCTTTCTTT
>TRBJ1-1|.|TRBV9|TRBD1
CASSVDPQDRVTSYEAFF
TGTGCCAGCAGCGTAGATCCCCAAGACAGGGTGACTTCATATGAAGCTTTCTTT
>TRBJ1-1|.|TRBV9|.
CASSGGAGRRVEAFF
TGTGCCAGCAGCGGAGGGGCGGGGCGGCGGGTAGAAGCTTTCTTT